This T cell receptor (beta chain) was captured by sequencing in a study of OX40 agonist ivuxolimab in advanced cancers. Germline lookup yields CDR1 KGHSH and CDR2 LQKENI. V lost 5 bases and J lost 6, with 17 bases in between. This CDR3 spans 14 amino acids. Profiling relied on immunoSEQ multiplex PCR, and the TCRdb table lists in-frame clones only, not all of them. The sample comprises about 35,000 clones, approximately 80% of which are singletons, and about 24% rests with the top ten. The V gene is TRBV18, the J gene TRBJ2-7; possibly TRBD1 or TRBD2 for D (6 bases each). The input for sequencing was CD4+ or CD8+ T cells sorted from blood, taken in a trial of the OX40 agonist ivuxolimab. This clonotype originated in an adult with an advanced solid tumor such as melanoma, head and neck, liver or kidney cancer. CDR3 in DNA: TGTGCCAGCTCATCTGGACTGGAGGGGGTCGAGCAGTACGTC. Amino acids: CASSSGLEGVEQYV.